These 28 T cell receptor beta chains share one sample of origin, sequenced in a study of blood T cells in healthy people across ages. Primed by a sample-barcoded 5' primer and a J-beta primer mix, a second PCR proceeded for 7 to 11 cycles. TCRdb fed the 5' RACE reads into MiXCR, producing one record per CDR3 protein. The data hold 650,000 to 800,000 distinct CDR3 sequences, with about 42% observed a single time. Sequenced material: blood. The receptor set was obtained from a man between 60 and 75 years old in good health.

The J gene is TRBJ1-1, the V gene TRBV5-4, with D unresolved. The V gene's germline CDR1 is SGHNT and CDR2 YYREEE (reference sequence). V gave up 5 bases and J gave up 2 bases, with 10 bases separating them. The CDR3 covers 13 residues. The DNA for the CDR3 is TGTGCCAGCAGTTCGAGACGAAACACTGAAGCTTTCTTT. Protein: CASSSRRNTEAFF.

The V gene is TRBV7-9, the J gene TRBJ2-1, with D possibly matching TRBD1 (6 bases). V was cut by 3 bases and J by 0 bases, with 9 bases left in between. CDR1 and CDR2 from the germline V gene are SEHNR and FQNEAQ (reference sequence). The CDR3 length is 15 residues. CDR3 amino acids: CASSFPGVSYNEQFF. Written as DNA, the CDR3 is TGTGCCAGCAGCTTCCCAGGGGTCTCCTACAATGAGCAGTTCTTC. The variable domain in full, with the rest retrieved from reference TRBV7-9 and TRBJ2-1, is DTGVSQNPRHKITKRGQNVTFRCDPISEHNRLYWYRQTLGQGPEFLTYFQNEAQLEKSRLLSDRFSAERPKGSFSTLEIQRTEQGDSAMYLCASSFPGVSYNEQFFGPGTRLTVL.

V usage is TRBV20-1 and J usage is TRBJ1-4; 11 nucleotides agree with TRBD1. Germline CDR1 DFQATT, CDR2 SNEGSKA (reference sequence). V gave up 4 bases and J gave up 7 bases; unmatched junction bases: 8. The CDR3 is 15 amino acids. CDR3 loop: CSANQPGTGGEKLFF. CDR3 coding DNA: TGCAGTGCTAACCAGCCCGGGACAGGGGGTGAAAAACTGTTTTTT.

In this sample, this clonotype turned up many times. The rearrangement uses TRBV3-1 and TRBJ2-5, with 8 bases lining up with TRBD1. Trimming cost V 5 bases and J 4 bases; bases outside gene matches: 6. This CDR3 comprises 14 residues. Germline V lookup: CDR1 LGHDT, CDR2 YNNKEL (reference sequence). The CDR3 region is CASSLTGGRETQYF. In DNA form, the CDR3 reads TGTGCCAGCAGCTTAACAGGGGGAAGAGAGACCCAGTACTTC.

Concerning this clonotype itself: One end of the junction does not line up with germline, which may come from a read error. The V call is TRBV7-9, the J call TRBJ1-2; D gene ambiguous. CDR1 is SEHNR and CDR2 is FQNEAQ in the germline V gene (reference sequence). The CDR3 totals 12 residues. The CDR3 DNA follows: TGTGCCAGCATCTTAAACTTGGATGGCTACACCTTC. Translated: CASILNLDGYTF.

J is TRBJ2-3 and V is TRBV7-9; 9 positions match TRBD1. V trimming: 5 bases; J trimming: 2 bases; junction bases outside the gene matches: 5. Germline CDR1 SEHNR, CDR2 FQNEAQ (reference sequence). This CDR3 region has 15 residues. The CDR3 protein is CASSPGTGTTDTQYF. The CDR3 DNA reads TGTGCCAGCAGCCCTGGGACAGGGACCACAGATACGCAGTATTTT.

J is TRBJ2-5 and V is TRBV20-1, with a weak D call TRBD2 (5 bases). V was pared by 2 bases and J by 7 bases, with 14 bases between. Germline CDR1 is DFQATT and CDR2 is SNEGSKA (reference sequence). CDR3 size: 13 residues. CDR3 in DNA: TGCAGTGCTAGATTCACGGGGTTGGTGACCCAGTACTTC. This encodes CSARFTGLVTQYF.

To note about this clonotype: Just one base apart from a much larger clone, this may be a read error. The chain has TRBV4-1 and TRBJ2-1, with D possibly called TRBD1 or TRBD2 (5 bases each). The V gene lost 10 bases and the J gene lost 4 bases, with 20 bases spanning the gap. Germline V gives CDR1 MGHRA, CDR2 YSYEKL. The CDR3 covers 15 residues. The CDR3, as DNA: TGCGCCAACAGTATTCCGGGACGGTCGTACAATGAGCAGTTCTTC. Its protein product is CANSIPGRSYNEQFF.

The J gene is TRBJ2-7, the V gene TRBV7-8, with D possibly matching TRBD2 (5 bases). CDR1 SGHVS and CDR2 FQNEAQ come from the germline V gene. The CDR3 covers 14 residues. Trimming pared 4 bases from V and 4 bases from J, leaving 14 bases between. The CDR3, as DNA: TGTGCCAGCAGCTCCCGCCGGGGAAGGTACGAGCAGTACTTC. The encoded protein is CASSSRRGRYEQYF.

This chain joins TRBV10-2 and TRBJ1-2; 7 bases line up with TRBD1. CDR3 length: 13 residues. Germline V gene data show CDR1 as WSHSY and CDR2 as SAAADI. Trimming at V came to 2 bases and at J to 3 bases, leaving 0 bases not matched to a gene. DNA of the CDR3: TGCGCCAGCAGTGAGGACAGGGACTATGGCTACACCTTC. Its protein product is CASSEDRDYGYTF.

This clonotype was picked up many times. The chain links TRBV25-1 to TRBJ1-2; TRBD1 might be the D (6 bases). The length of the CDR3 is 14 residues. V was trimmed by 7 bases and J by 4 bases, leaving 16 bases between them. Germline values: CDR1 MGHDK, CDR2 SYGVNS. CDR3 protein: CASKGHPKLYGYTF. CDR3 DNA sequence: TGTGCCAGCAAGGGACACCCAAAACTCTATGGCTACACCTTC.

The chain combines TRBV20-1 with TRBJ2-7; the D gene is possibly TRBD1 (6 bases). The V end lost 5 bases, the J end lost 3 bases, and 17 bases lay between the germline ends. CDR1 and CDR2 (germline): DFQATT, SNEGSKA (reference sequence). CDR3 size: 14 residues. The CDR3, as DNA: TGCAGTGCTTGGGACACCAAGACTCACTACGAGCAGTACTTC. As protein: CSAWDTKTHYEQYF.

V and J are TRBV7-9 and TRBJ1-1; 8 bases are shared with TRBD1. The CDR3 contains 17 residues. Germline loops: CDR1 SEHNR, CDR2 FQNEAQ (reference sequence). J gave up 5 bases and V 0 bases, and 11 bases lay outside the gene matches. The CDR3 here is CASSLALGPTGETEAFF. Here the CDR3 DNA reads TGTGCCAGCAGCTTAGCGTTGGGCCCGACAGGGGAGACTGAAGCTTTCTTT.

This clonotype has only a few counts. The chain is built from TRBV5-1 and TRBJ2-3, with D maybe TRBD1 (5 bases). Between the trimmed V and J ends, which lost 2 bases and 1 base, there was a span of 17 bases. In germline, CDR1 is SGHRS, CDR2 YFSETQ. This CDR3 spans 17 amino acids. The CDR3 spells CASSFGHQGGGTDTQYF. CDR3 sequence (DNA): TGCGCCAGCAGCTTTGGACATCAGGGTGGTGGCACAGATACGCAGTATTTT.

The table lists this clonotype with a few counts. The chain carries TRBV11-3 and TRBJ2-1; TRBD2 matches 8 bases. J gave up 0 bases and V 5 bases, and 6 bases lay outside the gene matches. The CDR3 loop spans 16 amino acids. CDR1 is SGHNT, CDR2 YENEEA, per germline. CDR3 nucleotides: TGTGCCAGCAGCCAGTGGAGCGGGGGCTCCTACAATGAGCAGTTCTTC. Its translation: CASSQWSGGSYNEQFF.

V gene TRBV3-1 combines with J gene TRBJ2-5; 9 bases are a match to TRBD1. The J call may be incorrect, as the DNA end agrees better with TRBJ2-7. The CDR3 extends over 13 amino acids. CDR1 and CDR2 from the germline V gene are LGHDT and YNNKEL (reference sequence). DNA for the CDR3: TGTGCCAGCAGGGACAGGGGAAGCAACGAGCAGTACTTC. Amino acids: CASRDRGSNEQYF.

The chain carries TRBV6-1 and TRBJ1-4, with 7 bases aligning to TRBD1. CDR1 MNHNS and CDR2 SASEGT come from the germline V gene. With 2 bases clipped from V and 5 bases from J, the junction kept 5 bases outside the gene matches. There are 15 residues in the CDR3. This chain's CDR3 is CASSEYQGVNEKLFF. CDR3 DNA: TGTGCCAGCAGTGAATATCAGGGGGTAAATGAAAAACTGTTTTTT.

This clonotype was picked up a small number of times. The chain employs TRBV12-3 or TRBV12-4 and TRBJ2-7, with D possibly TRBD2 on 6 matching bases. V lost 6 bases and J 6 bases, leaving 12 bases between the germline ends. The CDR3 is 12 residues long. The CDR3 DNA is TGTGCCAGCAGGGCAGTAGCGGCCGAGCAGTACTTC. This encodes CASRAVAAEQYF.

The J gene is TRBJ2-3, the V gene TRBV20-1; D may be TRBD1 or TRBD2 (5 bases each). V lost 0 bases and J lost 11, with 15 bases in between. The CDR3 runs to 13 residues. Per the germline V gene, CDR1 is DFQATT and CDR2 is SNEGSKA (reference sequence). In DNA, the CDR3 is TGCAGTGCTAGAGACTCGATTCGAGGGGAGCAGTATTTT. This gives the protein CSARDSIRGEQYF.

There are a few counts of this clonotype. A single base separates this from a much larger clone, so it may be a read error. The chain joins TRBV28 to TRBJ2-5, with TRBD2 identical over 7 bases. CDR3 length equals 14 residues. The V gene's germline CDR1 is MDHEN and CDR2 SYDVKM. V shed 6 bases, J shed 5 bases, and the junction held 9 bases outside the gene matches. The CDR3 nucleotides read TGTGCCAGCAGAGCCTCCTTGCGGGGGGAGACCCAGTACTTC. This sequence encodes CASRASLRGETQYF.

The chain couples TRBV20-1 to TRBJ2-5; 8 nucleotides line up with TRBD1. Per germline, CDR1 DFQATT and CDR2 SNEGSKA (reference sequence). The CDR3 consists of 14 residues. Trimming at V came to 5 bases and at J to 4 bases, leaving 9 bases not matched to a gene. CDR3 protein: CSAFDRGPSETQYF. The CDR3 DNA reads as TGCAGTGCTTTTGACAGGGGCCCATCAGAGACCCAGTACTTC.

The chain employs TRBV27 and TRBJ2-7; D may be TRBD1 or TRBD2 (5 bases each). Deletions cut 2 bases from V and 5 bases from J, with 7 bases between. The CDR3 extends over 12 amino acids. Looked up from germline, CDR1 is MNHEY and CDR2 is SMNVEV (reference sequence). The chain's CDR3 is CASSLVGHEQYF. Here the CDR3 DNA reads TGTGCCAGCAGTTTAGTGGGACACGAGCAGTACTTC.

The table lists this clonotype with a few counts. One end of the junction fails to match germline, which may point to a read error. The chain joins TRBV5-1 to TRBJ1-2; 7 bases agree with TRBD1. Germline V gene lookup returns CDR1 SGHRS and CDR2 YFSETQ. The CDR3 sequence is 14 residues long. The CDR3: CASSGDSLNYGYTF. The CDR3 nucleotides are TGCGCCAGCAGCGGGGACAGTCTCAACTATGGTTACACCTTC.

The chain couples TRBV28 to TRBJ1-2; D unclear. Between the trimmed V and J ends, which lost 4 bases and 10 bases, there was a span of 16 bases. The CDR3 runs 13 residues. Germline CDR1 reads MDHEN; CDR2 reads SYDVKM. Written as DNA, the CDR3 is TGTGCCAGCAGTTCCATGGGGAGAGATGCCTACACCTTC. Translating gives CASSSMGRDAYTF.

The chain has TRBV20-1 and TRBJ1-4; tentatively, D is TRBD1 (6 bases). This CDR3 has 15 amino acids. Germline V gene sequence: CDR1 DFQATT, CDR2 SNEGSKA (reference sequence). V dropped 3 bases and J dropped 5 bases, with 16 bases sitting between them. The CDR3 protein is CSASLRTVGNEKLFF. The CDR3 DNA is TGCAGTGCTAGTTTGAGGACAGTCGGGAATGAAAAACTGTTTTTT.

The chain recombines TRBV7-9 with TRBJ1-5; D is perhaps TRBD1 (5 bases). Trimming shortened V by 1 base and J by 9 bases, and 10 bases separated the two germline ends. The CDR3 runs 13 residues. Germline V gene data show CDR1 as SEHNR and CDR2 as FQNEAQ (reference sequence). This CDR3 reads CASSLGGRGPQHF. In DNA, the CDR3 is TGTGCCAGCAGCTTAGGGGGAAGGGGGCCCCAGCATTTT. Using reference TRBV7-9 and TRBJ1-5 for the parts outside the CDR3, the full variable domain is DTGVSQNPRHKITKRGQNVTFRCDPISEHNRLYWYRQTLGQGPEFLTYFQNEAQLEKSRLLSDRFSAERPKGSFSTLEIQRTEQGDSAMYLCASSLGGRGPQHFGDGTRLSIL.

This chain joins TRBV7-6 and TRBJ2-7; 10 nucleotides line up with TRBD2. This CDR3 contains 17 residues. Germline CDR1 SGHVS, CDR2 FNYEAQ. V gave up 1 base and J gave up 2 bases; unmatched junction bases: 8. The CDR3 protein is CASSLGVGLAGAYEQYF. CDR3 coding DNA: TGTGCCAGCAGCTTAGGAGTTGGCCTAGCGGGAGCCTACGAGCAGTACTTC.

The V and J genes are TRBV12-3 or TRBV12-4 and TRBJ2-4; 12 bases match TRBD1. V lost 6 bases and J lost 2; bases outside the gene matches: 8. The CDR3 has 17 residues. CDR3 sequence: CASRPRDRGLTKNIQYF. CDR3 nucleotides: TGTGCCAGCAGGCCCCGGGACAGGGGGCTGACCAAAAACATTCAGTACTTC.